The 23 T cell receptor beta chains reported below all come from one sample, sequenced in a study of follicular helper T cells after annual influenza vaccination. Specified time point: 2015-2016 season, pre-vaccination. TCRdb's copy holds only in-frame clones and misses some; the assay was immunoSEQ multiplex PCR. This table holds 11,000 to 15,000 clones, just under 80% found once. Sequencing was performed on CXCR5- memory CD4+ T cells sorted from blood, taken on the day of influenza vaccination. These TCRs come from an adult who received the influenza vaccine.

This chain joins TRBV2 and TRBJ2-2, with D hard to call. The CDR3 length is 13 residues. V lost 2 bases and J 5 bases, leaving 6 bases between the germline ends. Germline V CDR1 and CDR2: SNHLY, FYNNEI. CDR3 residues: CASSELGTGELFF. Written as DNA, the CDR3 is TGTGCCAGCAGTGAACTAGGGACCGGGGAGCTGTTTTTT.

The table lists this clone with a few counts. V gene TRBV13 combines with J gene TRBJ2-7; D is unresolved. Germline assignment: CDR1 PRHDT and CDR2 FYEKMQ (reference sequence). The V and J ends lost 0 bases and 5 bases respectively, with 11 bases between them. The CDR3 has 14 amino acids. The CDR3 bases are TGTGCCAGCAGCTTAGGAGTGGGGTCCCACGAGCAGTACTTC. This codes for CASSLGVGSHEQYF.

The genes are TRBV7-8 and TRBJ2-7, with D tentatively TRBD1 or TRBD2 (5 bases each). Trimming cost V 5 bases and J 3 bases, with 17 bases left between them. CDR1 is SGHVS and CDR2 is FQNEAQ in the germline V gene. CDR3 length: 15 amino acids. The CDR3 DNA is TGTGCCAGCAGCCCGAACCCGGGACGCAACTACGAGCAGTACTTC. It specifies CASSPNPGRNYEQYF.

The V call is TRBV28, the J call TRBJ2-7; 9 bases map to TRBD1. Looked up from germline, CDR1 is MDHEN and CDR2 is SYDVKM. V gave up 5 bases and J gave up 3 bases; unmatched junction bases: 17. This CDR3 is built from 18 residues. The CDR3 region is CASSTLPGSGQGIYEQYF. In DNA, the CDR3 is TGTGCCAGCAGTACCCTACCCGGCTCGGGACAGGGTATCTACGAGCAGTACTTC. The full variable domain, completed using reference TRBV28 and TRBJ2-7, is DVKVTQSSRYLVKRTGEKVFLECVQDMDHENMFWYRQDPGLGLRLIYFSYDVKMKEKGDIPEGYSVSREKKERFSLILESASTNQTSMYLCASSTLPGSGQGIYEQYFGPGTRLTVT.

The rearrangement joins TRBV18 to TRBJ1-4; D gene unclear. V was pared by 2 bases and J by 1 base, with 8 bases between. Germline CDR1 KGHSH, CDR2 LQKENI. The CDR3 spans 15 residues. DNA of the CDR3: TGTGCCAGCTCACCAGGGAGTGAAACTAATGAAAAACTGTTTTTT. It encodes CASSPGSETNEKLFF. The whole variable domain, filled in from reference TRBV18 and TRBJ1-4, reads NAGVMQNPRHLVRRRGQEARLRCSPMKGHSHVYWYRQLPEEGLKFMVYLQKENIIDESGMPKERFSAEFPKEGPSILRIQQVVRGDSAAYFCASSPGSETNEKLFFGSGTQLSVL.

This clone was detected only a few times. The V and J genes are TRBV5-1 and TRBJ1-5; D unresolved. With 4 bases removed from V and 7 bases from J, the gap between germline ends came to 15 bases. Germline CDR1 and CDR2: SGHRS and YFSETQ. This CDR3 spans 14 amino acids. DNA of the CDR3: TGCGCCAGCAGCCCTCGGGGAGGGAGACAGCCCCAGCATTTT. It encodes CASSPRGGRQPQHF.

The CDR3 DNA reads TGTGCCAGCAGCAAAATCGGTCGACGGCCCCTCCTGAAGGAGGAAAAACTGTTTTTT. This encodes CASSKIGRRPLLKEEKLFF. The chain links TRBV11-2 to TRBJ1-4; D is unclear. Germline CDR1 reads SGHAT; CDR2 reads FQNNGV. The CDR3 has 19 residues. Trimming removed 5 bases from V and 8 bases from J, with 30 bases in between.

This chain uses TRBV7-3 with TRBJ2-3; D is possibly TRBD2 (6 bases). The CDR3 runs 16 residues. Germline lookup yields CDR1 SGHTA and CDR2 FQGTGA. V lost 1 base, J lost 0 bases, and 11 bases lay in between. CDR3 sequence: CASSLRPRGSTDTQYF. In DNA, the CDR3 is TGTGCCAGCAGCTTAAGGCCCCGGGGGAGCACAGATACGCAGTATTTT.

This clone was observed once. J is TRBJ1-3 and V is TRBV19, with 7 bases aligning to TRBD1. The J segment lost 4 bases and the V segment lost 4 bases, leaving 10 bases of the junction unmatched. The length of the CDR3 is 16 residues. Germline assignment: CDR1 LNHDA and CDR2 SQIVND (reference sequence). CDR3 residues: CASSTSTGIFGNTIYF. CDR3 nucleotides: TGTGCCAGTAGTACCTCGACAGGGATCTTCGGAAACACCATATATTTT.

This clone was counted only a few times. This chain links TRBV9 with TRBJ1-2; weak D call: TRBD1 (5 bases). The V gene's germline CDR1 is SGDLS and CDR2 YYNGEE. The V and J ends lost 6 bases and 10 bases respectively, with 22 bases between them. CDR3 length: 14 amino acids. CDR3 DNA sequence: TGTGCCAGCACCCCGGGACTAGATGACATAGACTACACCTTC. Its protein is CASTPGLDDIDYTF. The complete variable domain, with remaining parts taken from reference TRBV9 and TRBJ1-2, reads DSGVTQTPKHLITATGQRVTLRCSPRSGDLSVYWYQQSLDQGLQFLIQYYNGEERAKGNILERFSAQQFPDLHSELNLSSLELGDSALYFCASTPGLDDIDYTFGSGTRLTVV.

V usage is TRBV28 and J usage is TRBJ2-7, with D unclear. The CDR3 covers 15 residues. The V end lost 4 bases, the J end lost 5 bases, and 18 bases lay between the germline ends. In germline, CDR1 is MDHEN, CDR2 SYDVKM. The CDR3 DNA follows: TGTGCCAGCAGTTCGGCGGTCAGCCGCATCCACGAGCAGTACTTC. Translated, it gives CASSSAVSRIHEQYF.

The chain links TRBV30 to TRBJ2-7, with TRBD2 as a possible D gene (6 bases). The CDR3 sequence is 13 residues long. V gave up 0 bases and J gave up 4 bases, with 10 bases separating them. Looked up from germline, CDR1 is GTSNPN and CDR2 is SVGIG (reference sequence). CDR3 loop: CAWSVHGSYEQYF. The CDR3 DNA sequence: TGTGCCTGGAGTGTCCACGGGAGTTACGAGCAGTACTTC. The complete variable domain, with remaining parts taken from reference TRBV30 and TRBJ2-7, reads SQTIHQWPATLVQPVGSPLSLECTVEGTSNPNLYWYRQAAGRGLQLLFYSVGIGQISSEVPQNLSASRPQDRQFILSSKKLLLSDSGFYLCAWSVHGSYEQYFGPGTRLTVT.

Only a few counts were recorded for this clone. The J gene is TRBJ2-7, the V gene TRBV27, with unresolved D. Trimming took 6 bases from V and 0 from J, leaving 9 bases between them. This CDR3 is 13 amino acids long. Per the germline V gene, CDR1 is MNHEY and CDR2 is SMNVEV (reference sequence). CDR3 DNA sequence: TGTGCCAGCAGCCTTCAGAGCTCCTACGAGCAGTACTTC. This gives the protein CASSLQSSYEQYF.

The chain employs TRBV11-3 and TRBJ2-7; 9 bases agree with TRBD1. Unmatched junction bases numbered 7, after V lost 5 bases and J lost 8 bases. Looked up from germline, CDR1 is SGHNT and CDR2 is YENEEA. The CDR3 contains 13 residues. CDR3 nucleotides: TGTGCCAGCAGCGCGGGACAGGGTTTTAAGCAGTACTTC. Its protein is CASSAGQGFKQYF.

The V call is TRBV28, the J call TRBJ2-1, with 8 bases lining up with TRBD2. This CDR3 is built from 17 residues. With 1 base clipped from V and 6 bases from J, the junction kept 11 bases outside the gene matches. Germline CDR1 and CDR2: MDHEN and SYDVKM. CDR3 DNA: TGTGCCAGCAGTTTATTCCGAACGGGGGGGCTCCGCAATGAGCAGTTCTTC. As protein: CASSLFRTGGLRNEQFF.

The chain recombines TRBV28 with TRBJ1-5; D remains unclear. V was trimmed by 8 bases and J by 4 bases, leaving 30 bases between them. The length of the CDR3 is 19 residues. Germline loops: CDR1 MDHEN, CDR2 SYDVKM. CDR3 bases: TGTGCCAGCCCCCCTAGCGGGTCCCCGTTTTTAATAGCAAATCAGCCCCAGCATTTT. As protein: CASPPSGSPFLIANQPQHF. The full variable domain, with the rest looked up from reference TRBV28 and TRBJ1-5, is DVKVTQSSRYLVKRTGEKVFLECVQDMDHENMFWYRQDPGLGLRLIYFSYDVKMKEKGDIPEGYSVSREKKERFSLILESASTNQTSMYLCASPPSGSPFLIANQPQHFGDGTRLSIL.

The chain combines TRBV5-4 with TRBJ2-2; 8 bases are shared with TRBD1. CDR3 length equals 16 residues. Germline CDR1 is SGHNT and CDR2 is YYREEE (reference sequence). The V gene end was trimmed by 1 base and the J gene end by 5 bases; junction bases not matched to a gene: 7. DNA of the CDR3: TGTGCCAGCAGCTTGTTACGAGACAGGGGAACCGGGGAGCTGTTTTTT. It specifies CASSLLRDRGTGELFF.

The chain is built from TRBV21-1 and TRBJ1-2; TRBD1 was called by the table and not checked on the DNA. TRBV21-1 represents a pseudogene. The CDR3 runs to 16 residues. The CDR3 region is CASSRQGRWFRNGYTF. The CDR3 region has the DNA TGTGCCAGCAGCCGACAGGGGAGATGGTTTCGCAACGGCTACACCTTC.

The gene calls are TRBV7-2 and TRBJ2-3; D remains ambiguous. The germline V gene has CDR1 SGHTA and CDR2 FQGNSA. V was pared by 1 base and J by 7 bases, with 15 bases between. The CDR3 consists of 15 residues. CDR3 DNA: TGTGCCAGCAGCTTAGAGGTGGCGAGGTCTAATACGCAGTATTTT. Translated, it gives CASSLEVARSNTQYF.

This chain joins TRBV28 and TRBJ1-6; D unresolved. Looked up from germline, CDR1 is MDHEN and CDR2 is SYDVKM. Trimming cost V 5 bases and J 10 bases, with 12 bases left between them. The CDR3 is 13 amino acids. CDR3 DNA sequence: TGTGCCAGCAGTCCCACCATCGTGTCACCCCTCCACTTT. Amino acids: CASSPTIVSPLHF. The entire variable domain, with the rest obtained from reference TRBV28 and TRBJ1-6, is as follows: DVKVTQSSRYLVKRTGEKVFLECVQDMDHENMFWYRQDPGLGLRLIYFSYDVKMKEKGDIPEGYSVSREKKERFSLILESASTNQTSMYLCASSPTIVSPLHFGNGTRLTVT.

This clone was detected a few times. This chain joins TRBV28 and TRBJ2-7; D remains unclear. This CDR3 has 16 amino acids. Germline V gene sequence: CDR1 MDHEN, CDR2 SYDVKM. The V end lost 2 bases, the J end lost 4 bases, and 18 bases lay between the germline ends. The CDR3 bases are TGTGCCAGCAGTTTAAACGCCTGGACCACGACATACGAGCAGTACTTC. It translates to CASSLNAWTTTYEQYF. The full variable domain, with the rest looked up from reference TRBV28 and TRBJ2-7, is DVKVTQSSRYLVKRTGEKVFLECVQDMDHENMFWYRQDPGLGLRLIYFSYDVKMKEKGDIPEGYSVSREKKERFSLILESASTNQTSMYLCASSLNAWTTTYEQYFGPGTRLTVT.

The chain combines TRBV7-9 with TRBJ2-2; 7 nucleotides agree with TRBD1. Germline V gene data show CDR1 as SEHNR and CDR2 as FQNEAQ (reference sequence). J lost 4 bases, V lost 7 bases, and 6 bases had no gene match. The CDR3 has 14 amino acids. The CDR3 region is CASTWTGRTGELFF. CDR3 in DNA: TGTGCCAGCACCTGGACAGGACGCACCGGGGAGCTGTTTTTT.

The genes are TRBV28 and TRBJ1-1; D ambiguous. CDR1 is MDHEN and CDR2 is SYDVKM in the germline V gene. The CDR3 has 15 residues. V lost 2 bases, J lost 1 base, and 11 bases lay in between. In DNA, the CDR3 is TGTGCCAGCAGTTTAGGTCCAGGATGGAACACTGAAGCTTTCTTT. This gives the protein CASSLGPGWNTEAFF.